This T cell receptor beta chain was sequenced in a study of T-cell memory formation after mild COVID-19. Study-level results: Contracting clones from day 15 to 85 showed balanced CD4/CD8; later expanders favored CD4+. Some responding clones appeared in pre-infection memory, suggesting cross-reactive memory joined.

TCRdb itself ran the 5' RACE reads through MiXCR, one entry per CDR3 protein. Of approximately 480,000 distinct CDR3 sequences listed, 15% to 20% are singletons. Only a few counts were recorded for this clonotype. What it binds is unknown. The source is an adult woman who had mild COVID-19 (a few samples of this study predate the infection). Cell type and time point are not known. The sequencing input was PBMCs or a T cell subset sorted from them (not recorded which).

CDR3 bases: TGTGCCAGCAGCTCTGGGACCCGGGATACGCAGTATTTT. Its translation: CASSSGTRDTQYF. The chain employs TRBV7-2 and TRBJ2-3; TRBD1 or TRBD2 may be the D gene (5 bases each). Trimming removed 4 bases at V and 6 bases at J, with 11 bases between. The CDR3 consists of 13 residues. Germline CDR1 SGHTA, CDR2 FQGNSA.